This T cell receptor (beta chain) was found in a study of identical twins. Overall study results and limits: The study found that models underestimated out-of-frame TCR alpha sharing in monozygotic twins. With beta out-of-frame sequences, excess sharing by twins was weaker.

A universal primer binding site was introduced by template switching. The final cDNA contained unique molecular identifiers. In TCRdb, the 5' RACE reads were re-called with MiXCR into one record per CDR3 protein. The table includes 1.5 million to 2 million distinct CDR3 sequences, about 32% detected once. Turning to this clonotype: Antigen: not known.

Trimming removed 3 bases at V and 7 bases at J, with 21 bases between. Germline lookup yields CDR1 DFQATT and CDR2 SNEGSKA (reference sequence). The CDR3 contains 15 residues. The sample consisted of cord blood. This clonotype was obtained from a newborn girl in good health. The chain carries TRBV20-1 and TRBJ1-1; D not resolved. The CDR3 here is CSARVAARTHLEAFF. As DNA, the CDR3 is TGCAGTGCTAGGGTTGCGGCAAGGACTCATCTTGAAGCTTTCTTT.